The 3 T cell receptor beta chains in this list originate from one sample, sequenced in a study of blood T cell repertoires in COVID-19. Only in-frame clones appear in the TCRdb table, and some are missing; sequencing was by immunoSEQ multiplex PCR. The sample has about 100,000 clones, 80% seen once. The sample taken for sequencing was peripheral blood. Receptors originate from a man aged 65-85 years with active or convalescent COVID-19.

CDR3: CASSFGRGNQPQHF. DNA of the CDR3: TGTGCCAGCAGTTTCGGCAGGGGGAATCAGCCCCAGCATTTT. The rearrangement uses TRBV28 and TRBJ1-5, with 7 bases identical to TRBD1. Germline trimming cut 3 bases from V and 4 bases from J; bases unmatched to any gene: 3. The CDR3 loop spans 14 amino acids. Germline assignment: CDR1 MDHEN and CDR2 SYDVKM.

The chain employs TRBV5-1 and TRBJ2-2; 11 nucleotides agree with TRBD2. Germline lookup yields CDR1 SGHRS and CDR2 YFSETQ. There are 16 residues in the CDR3. Trimming took 4 bases from V and 5 from J; bases not matched to a gene: 7. DNA for the CDR3: TGCGCCAGCAGCCCGGTCCTAGCGGGAGGAACCGGGGAGCTGTTTTTT. It translates to CASSPVLAGGTGELFF.

V gene TRBV12-5 combines with J gene TRBJ1-3, with D tentatively TRBD1 (6 bases). V was pared by 6 bases and J by 1 base, with 10 bases between. This CDR3 has 14 residues. CDR1 and CDR2 (germline): LGHNT, FRNRAP. The CDR3 DNA follows: TGTGCTAGTGGCCAGGGACAATCTGGAAACACCATATATTTT. Translated, it gives CASGQGQSGNTIYF.